This T cell receptor beta chain was identified in a study of T cell responses to AZD1222 COVID-19 vaccine. The table came from immunoSEQ multiplex PCR; TCRdb's copy has only in-frame clones and leaves some out. The sample contains 99,000 or so clones, 88% of which appear only once. Germline CDR1 and CDR2: MNHEY and SMNVEV (reference sequence). The CDR3 is 14 residues long. V lost 6 bases and J lost 0, with 9 bases in between. Of note for this clone: Its antigen is currently unknown.

Study-wide points: It should be noted that donors were predominantly white British and more often female, and clonal diversity was possibly underestimated. There were repertoire samples only from the period after the peak T cell response. The study reported that nearly half of spike-specific TCRs target unmutated variant regions. It was only 6 or 7 AZD1222 recipients who were seropositive at baseline.

The source material was peripheral blood, sampled on day 0 of AZD1222 vaccination. V is TRBV27 and J is TRBJ1-5; D not certain. This clonotype originated in an adult in good health. The CDR3 protein is CASSPGHSNQPQHF. The DNA for the CDR3 is TGTGCCAGCAGCCCTGGCCATAGCAATCAGCCCCAGCATTTT.